Below, 24 T cell receptor beta chains from the same sample are listed, as sequenced in a study of T cells in Graves' hyperthyroidism and ophthalmopathy. The source material, RNA transcripts, was used to amplify TCR beta CDR3 regions. First-round RT-PCR with HTBI primers amplified the TCR CDR3 region. TCRdb reanalysed the multiplex PCR reads using MiXCR and keeps one entry per CDR3 protein. The table has about 400,000 distinct CDR3 sequences, about 15% seen once. Source material: blood. These TCRs come from a woman aged 18-29 years with Graves' hyperthyroidism.

V gene TRBV27 combines with J gene TRBJ2-2; D gene ambiguous. The CDR3 is 16 amino acids. V was trimmed by 0 bases and J by 6 bases, leaving 14 bases between them. Germline V CDR1 and CDR2: MNHEY, SMNVEV (reference sequence). The CDR3 bases are TGTGCCAGCAGTTTATCAGGAGCTGTAGGTCCCGGGGAGCTGTTTTTT. It specifies CASSLSGAVGPGELFF.

This clonotype came up a few times. The V and J genes are TRBV19 and TRBJ2-2; the D is unclear. Looked up from germline, CDR1 is LNHDA and CDR2 is SQIVND (reference sequence). V was cut by 5 bases and J by 0 bases, with 13 bases left in between. This CDR3 is 16 amino acids long. The CDR3: CASSPLGAPNTGELFF. DNA of the CDR3: TGTGCCAGTAGTCCCCTGGGCGCCCCGAACACCGGGGAGCTGTTTTTT.

The V and J genes are TRBV7-8 and TRBJ1-6, with D perhaps TRBD1 (6 bases). CDR3 size: 15 residues. Germline-derived CDR1 and CDR2 are SGHVS and FQNEAQ. V was pared by 1 base and J by 7 bases, with 11 bases between. Here the CDR3 DNA reads TGTGCCAGCAGCTTAGGGGCGGGGGGCAATTCACCCCTCCACTTT. It codes for CASSLGAGGNSPLHF. Complete variable domain (other parts from reference TRBV7-8 and TRBJ1-6): GAGVSQSPRYKVAKRGQDVALRCDPISGHVSLFWYQQALGQGPEFLTYFQNEAQLDKSGLPSDRFFAERPEGSVSTLKIQRTQQEDSAVYLCASSLGAGGNSPLHFGNGTRLTVT.

The rearrangement uses TRBV6-5 and TRBJ1-3, with D uncertain. The ends were cut back, 0 bases at V and 16 bases at J, with 16 bases in the middle. CDR1 and CDR2 (germline): MNHEY, SVGAGI. The length of the CDR3 is 13 residues. The CDR3 DNA reads as TGTGCCAGCAGTTACTCGACAAATGCCCCTGTGTATTTT. This encodes CASSYSTNAPVYF.

This clonotype was counted only a few times. A single base separates this from a much larger clone, so it may be a read error. The chain joins TRBV20-1 to TRBJ2-1, with a tentative D call TRBD2 (6 bases). The germline CDR1 and CDR2 sequences are DFQATT and SNEGSKA (reference sequence). The CDR3 has 14 amino acids. The CDR3 nucleotides are TGCAGTGCTAGAGTTGGGACTGGGCTGGGGGAGCAGCTCTTC. Residues: CSARVGTGLGEQLF.

This clonotype was recorded at least ten times. The CDR3 is CSARESVAGKTQYF. CDR3 in DNA: TGCAGTGCTAGAGAGTCGGTGGCGGGAAAGACCCAGTACTTC. The V call is TRBV20-1, the J call TRBJ2-5; the D gene is possibly TRBD2 (6 bases). V was pared by 0 bases and J by 6 bases, with 14 bases between. Germline CDR1 reads DFQATT; CDR2 reads SNEGSKA (reference sequence). The CDR3 contains 14 residues.

Many counts were recorded for this clonotype. In nucleotides, the CDR3 is TGCAGCGTCGACAAAGACAGGGGCGAGACTGAAGCTTTCTTT. Translation: CSVDKDRGETEAFF. The rearrangement joins TRBV29-1 to TRBJ1-1; TRBD1 matches 8 bases. After removal of 6 bases from V and 5 bases from J, the junction contained 11 bases not matched to a gene. This CDR3 comprises 14 residues. The germline V gene encodes CDR1 SQVTM and CDR2 ANQGSEA.

In the case of this clonotype: This is likely a read error, given that the CDR3 carries no conserved phenylalanine or tryptophan at its end. The chain uses TRBV4-2 and TRBJ2-3; no clear D gene. CDR3 length equals 14 residues. The germline V gene has CDR1 LGHNA and CDR2 YNFKEQ. Trimming stripped 0 bases from V and 4 bases from J, with 8 bases between. This CDR3 is CASSQDTLPDTQYS. The CDR3 DNA follows: TGTGCCAGCAGCCAAGATACTTTACCAGATACGCAGTATTCT.

The rearrangement uses TRBV6-2 or TRBV6-3 and TRBJ1-5, with no clear D. Germline CDR1 is MNHEY and CDR2 is SVGEGT. The CDR3 is made up of 14 amino acids. With 6 bases removed from V and 7 bases from J, the gap between germline ends came to 16 bases. CDR3 sequence: CASSQGAVNQPQHF. The CDR3 nucleotides are TGTGCCAGCAGCCAAGGCGCAGTCAACCAGCCCCAGCATTTT.

This clonotype was counted only a few times. This rearrangement joins TRBV3-1 to TRBJ2-5; 9 positions agree with TRBD2. This CDR3 contains 16 residues. The V gene's germline CDR1 is LGHDT and CDR2 YNNKEL (reference sequence). The V and J ends lost 4 bases and 1 base, in that order; junction bases with no gene match: 7. The CDR3 DNA reads as TGTGCCAGCAGCCCCCCGCGAGCGGGGGGCCAAGAGACCCAGTACTTC. The encoded protein is CASSPPRAGGQETQYF.

Of note for this clonotype: At one end, the junction sequence differs from germline, possibly due to a read error. In nucleotides, the CDR3 is TGTGCCGGCAGCTTAGCCAGGGGCTATGGCTACACCTTC. The encoded protein is CAGSLARGYGYTF. The chain is built from TRBV7-2 and TRBJ1-2, with a weak D call TRBD1 (6 bases). Germline V lookup: CDR1 SGHTA, CDR2 FQGNSA. The CDR3 is 13 amino acids.

This rearrangement joins TRBV7-9 to TRBJ1-5; D call uncertain. The ends were cut back, 2 bases at V and 3 bases at J, with 23 bases in the middle. Germline assignment: CDR1 SEHNR and CDR2 FQNEAQ (reference sequence). This CDR3 is 19 amino acids long. The CDR3 protein is CASSLKPSLSLPPNQPQHF. CDR3 DNA: TGTGCCAGCAGCTTAAAGCCCTCCCTGTCCCTCCCCCCCAATCAGCCCCAGCATTTT.

V gene TRBV18 combines with J gene TRBJ2-3; D not resolved. Trimming took off 2 bases at V and 1 base at J, with 10 bases between the two ends. Germline V gives CDR1 KGHSH, CDR2 LQKENI. The CDR3 consists of 15 residues. The CDR3 loop is CASSPERVRTDTQYF. The CDR3 bases are TGTGCCAGCTCACCAGAAAGGGTCCGCACAGATACGCAGTATTTT.

This clonotype was picked up many times. This chain links TRBV6-5 with TRBJ2-7; a weak D match, TRBD1 (5 bases). Germline V gene sequence: CDR1 MNHEY, CDR2 SVGAGI. This CDR3 contains 15 residues. Trimming cost V 2 bases and J 0 bases, with 11 bases left between them. In nucleotides, the CDR3 is TGTGCCAGCAGTTACGGGGCGGATAGCTCCTACGAGCAGTACTTC. Residues: CASSYGADSSYEQYF.

This clonotype has just a few counts. The chain carries TRBV4-3 and TRBJ2-5; D perhaps matches TRBD1 (5 bases). The CDR3 covers 15 residues. The germline V gene encodes CDR1 LGHNA and CDR2 YSLEER. V was trimmed by 1 base and J by 2 bases, leaving 11 bases between them. The CDR3 DNA is TGCGCCAGCAGCCAAGTCTCAGGGTTTCAAGAGACCCAGTACTTC. It translates to CASSQVSGFQETQYF.

This clonotype was observed many times. The CDR3 sequence: CASSPGTGNSPLHF. DNA of the CDR3: TGTGCCAGCAGTCCCGGGACAGGGAATTCACCCCTCCACTTT. The chain uses TRBV12-3 or TRBV12-4 and TRBJ1-6; 9 nucleotides match TRBD1. There are 14 residues in the CDR3. Losses at the gene ends were 5 bases for V and 7 bases for J; bases not matched to a gene: 3.

This clonotype showed up just a few times. The genes are TRBV7-8 and TRBJ2-3; 8 bases agree with TRBD2. CDR1 is SGHVS and CDR2 is FQNEAQ in the germline V gene. The V segment lost 5 bases and the J segment 7 bases; nucleotides outside the gene matches: 14. The CDR3 is made up of 16 amino acids. CDR3 sequence (DNA): TGTGCCAGCAGCCCAGGGAGACTAGCGATTCTCCATACGCAGTATTTT. Translated: CASSPGRLAILHTQYF.

This clonotype was observed at least ten times. The chain carries TRBV11-2 and TRBJ2-5, with D perhaps TRBD2 (6 bases). CDR1 and CDR2 (germline): SGHAT, FQNNGV. Trimming shortened V by 1 base and J by 10 bases, and 25 bases separated the two germline ends. The CDR3 is made up of 17 amino acids. The CDR3 spells CASSLGPTAGYGVGQYF. The CDR3 nucleotides are TGTGCCAGCAGCTTAGGCCCCACGGCGGGGTACGGGGTGGGCCAGTACTTC.

This clonotype has a count of ten or more. The rearrangement links TRBV12-3 or TRBV12-4 to TRBJ2-7; D is possibly TRBD1 (5 bases). The length of the CDR3 is 13 residues. Deletions cut 3 bases from V and 5 bases from J, with 11 bases between. The CDR3 DNA sequence: TGTGCCAGCAGTTTTTCAGGGAATAACGAGCAGTACTTC. This translates into CASSFSGNNEQYF.

This clonotype has at least ten counts. The V gene is TRBV7-9, the J gene TRBJ2-3, with 9 bases fitting TRBD2. Per germline, CDR1 SEHNR and CDR2 FQNEAQ (reference sequence). The length of the CDR3 is 13 residues. The junction had 5 bases not matched to a gene; V was cut back by 4 bases and J by 9 bases. The CDR3 DNA reads as TGTGCCAGCAGCTCGACTAGCGGACGAACGCAGTATTTT. Translating gives CASSSTSGRTQYF.

This clonotype was seen a handful of times. The chain couples TRBV4-2 to TRBJ1-1; a weak D match, TRBD1 (5 bases). Trimming left V 8 bases short and J 9 bases short, with 16 bases between. The germline gives CDR1 LGHNA, CDR2 YNFKEQ. There are 12 residues in the CDR3. This CDR3 is CASAFRGSQAFF. The CDR3 DNA reads TGTGCCAGCGCCTTTCGGGGGTCCCAAGCTTTCTTT.

The chain employs TRBV6-1 and TRBJ2-1; D remains ambiguous. V gave up 6 bases and J gave up 6 bases, with 9 bases separating them. The V gene's germline CDR1 is MNHNS and CDR2 SASEGT. The CDR3 is made up of 12 amino acids. CDR3 sequence reads: CASSRPANEQFF. CDR3 DNA: TGTGCCAGCAGCCGACCGGCCAATGAGCAGTTCTTC.

This clonotype appeared many times. The chain is built from TRBV3-1 and TRBJ1-1, with D tentatively TRBD1 (6 bases). This CDR3 has 13 residues. Germline CDR1 is LGHDT and CDR2 is YNNKEL (reference sequence). Trimming removed 10 bases from V and 2 bases from J, with 14 bases in between. As DNA, the CDR3 is TGTGCCACCACTCGGACAGCCAACACTGAAGCTTTCTTT. This gives the protein CATTRTANTEAFF.

The chain couples TRBV6-1 to TRBJ2-5, with TRBD2 matching 12 bases. V trimming: 7 bases; J trimming: 2 bases; junction bases outside the gene matches: 11. The CDR3 length is 17 residues. Germline-derived CDR1 and CDR2 are MNHNS and SASEGT. The CDR3 DNA follows: TGTGCCAGCACCCCCTATCGGACTAGCGGGGTACAAGAGACCCAGTACTTC. Protein sequence: CASTPYRTSGVQETQYF.